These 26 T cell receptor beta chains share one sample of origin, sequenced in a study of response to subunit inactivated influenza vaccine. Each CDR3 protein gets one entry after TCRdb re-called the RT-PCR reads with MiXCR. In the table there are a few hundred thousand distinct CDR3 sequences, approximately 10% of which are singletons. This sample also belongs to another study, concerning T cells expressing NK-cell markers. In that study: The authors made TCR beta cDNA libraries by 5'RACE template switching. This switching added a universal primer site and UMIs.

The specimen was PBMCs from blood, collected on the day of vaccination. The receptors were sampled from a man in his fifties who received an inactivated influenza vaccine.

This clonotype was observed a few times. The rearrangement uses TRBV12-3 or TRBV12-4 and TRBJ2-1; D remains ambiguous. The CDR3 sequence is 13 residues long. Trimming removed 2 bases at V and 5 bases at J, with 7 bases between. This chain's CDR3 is CASSLYGDNEQFF. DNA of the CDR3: TGTGCCAGCAGTTTATATGGGGACAATGAGCAGTTCTTC.

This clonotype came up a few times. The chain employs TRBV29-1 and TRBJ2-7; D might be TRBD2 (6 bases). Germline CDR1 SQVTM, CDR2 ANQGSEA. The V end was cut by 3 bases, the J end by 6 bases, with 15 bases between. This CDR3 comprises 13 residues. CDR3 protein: CSVEPPGSFEQYF. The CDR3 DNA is TGCAGCGTTGAGCCACCCGGGAGCTTCGAGCAGTACTTC.

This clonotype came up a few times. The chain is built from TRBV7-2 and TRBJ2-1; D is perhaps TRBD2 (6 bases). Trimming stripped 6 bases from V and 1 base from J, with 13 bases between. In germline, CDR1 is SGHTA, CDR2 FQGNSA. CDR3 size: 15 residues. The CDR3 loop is CASSPTSSSYNEQFF. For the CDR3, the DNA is TGTGCCAGCAGTCCGACTAGTAGTTCCTACAATGAGCAGTTCTTC.

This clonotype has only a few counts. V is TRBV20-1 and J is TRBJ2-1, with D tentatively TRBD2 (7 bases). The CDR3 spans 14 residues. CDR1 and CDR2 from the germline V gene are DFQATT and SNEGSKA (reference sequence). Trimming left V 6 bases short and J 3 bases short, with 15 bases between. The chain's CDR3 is CSARGGESYNEQFF. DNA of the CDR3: TGCAGTGCCCGAGGGGGGGAGAGCTACAATGAGCAGTTCTTC.

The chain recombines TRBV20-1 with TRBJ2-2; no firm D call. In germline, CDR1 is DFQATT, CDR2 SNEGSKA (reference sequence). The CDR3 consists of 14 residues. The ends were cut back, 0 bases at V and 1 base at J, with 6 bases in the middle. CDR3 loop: CSAREGGNTGELFF. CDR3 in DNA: TGCAGTGCTAGAGAGGGCGGGAACACCGGGGAGCTGTTTTTT.

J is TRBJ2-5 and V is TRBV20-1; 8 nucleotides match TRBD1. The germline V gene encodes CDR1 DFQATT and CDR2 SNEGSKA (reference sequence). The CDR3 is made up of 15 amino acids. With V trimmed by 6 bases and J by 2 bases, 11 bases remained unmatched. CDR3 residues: CSATPGQGAQETQYF. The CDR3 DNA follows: TGCAGTGCCACCCCGGGGCAGGGGGCTCAAGAGACCCAGTACTTC.

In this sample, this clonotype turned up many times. CDR3: CASSLPGADEQYF. CDR3 in DNA: TGTGCCAGCAGTCTCCCCGGGGCAGACGAGCAGTACTTC. The chain uses TRBV12-3 or TRBV12-4 and TRBJ2-7; perhaps D is TRBD1 or TRBD2 (5 bases each). This CDR3 comprises 13 residues. V was trimmed by 5 bases and J by 5 bases, leaving 13 bases between them.

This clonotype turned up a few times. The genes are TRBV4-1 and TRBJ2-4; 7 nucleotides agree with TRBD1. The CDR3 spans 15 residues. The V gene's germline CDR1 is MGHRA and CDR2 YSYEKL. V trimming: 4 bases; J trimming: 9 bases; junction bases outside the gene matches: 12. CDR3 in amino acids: CASSLGAGGPSIQYF. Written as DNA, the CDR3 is TGCGCCAGCAGCCTGGGGGCAGGGGGTCCTTCCATTCAGTACTTC.

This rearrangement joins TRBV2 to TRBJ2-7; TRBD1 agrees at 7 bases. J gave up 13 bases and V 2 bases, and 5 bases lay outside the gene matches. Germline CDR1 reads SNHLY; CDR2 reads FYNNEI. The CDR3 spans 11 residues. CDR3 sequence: CASSELGQIYF. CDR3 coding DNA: TGTGCCAGCAGTGAACTGGGACAGATCTACTTC.

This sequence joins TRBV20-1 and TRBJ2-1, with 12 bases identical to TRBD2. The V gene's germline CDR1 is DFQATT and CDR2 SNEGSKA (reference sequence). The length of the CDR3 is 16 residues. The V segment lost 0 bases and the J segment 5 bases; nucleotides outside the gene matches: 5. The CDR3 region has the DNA TGCAGTGCTAGAGAATGGACTAGCGGGGTACACAATGAGCAGTTCTTC. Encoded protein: CSAREWTSGVHNEQFF.

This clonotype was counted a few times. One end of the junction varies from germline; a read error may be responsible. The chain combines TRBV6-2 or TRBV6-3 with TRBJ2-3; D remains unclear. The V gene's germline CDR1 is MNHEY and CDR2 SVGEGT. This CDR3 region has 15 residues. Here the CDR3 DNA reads TGTGCCAGCATAGACGACGCGCACAGCACAGATACGCAGTGTTTT. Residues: CASIDDAHSTDTQCF.

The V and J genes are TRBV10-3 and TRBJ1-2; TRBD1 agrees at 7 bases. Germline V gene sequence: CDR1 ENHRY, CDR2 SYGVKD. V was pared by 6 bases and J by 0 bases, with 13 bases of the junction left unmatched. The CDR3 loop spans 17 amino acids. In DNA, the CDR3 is TGTGCCATCAGCGCCCCCGGGACAGCTGCTTCTAACTATGGCTACACCTTC. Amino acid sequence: CAISAPGTAASNYGYTF.

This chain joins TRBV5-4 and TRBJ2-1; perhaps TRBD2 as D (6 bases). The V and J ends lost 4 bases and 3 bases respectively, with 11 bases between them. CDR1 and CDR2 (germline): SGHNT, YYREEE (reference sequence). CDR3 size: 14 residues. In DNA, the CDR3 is TGTGCCAGCAGCGGCGGGGCGGTCTACAATGAGCAGTTCTTC. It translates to CASSGGAVYNEQFF.

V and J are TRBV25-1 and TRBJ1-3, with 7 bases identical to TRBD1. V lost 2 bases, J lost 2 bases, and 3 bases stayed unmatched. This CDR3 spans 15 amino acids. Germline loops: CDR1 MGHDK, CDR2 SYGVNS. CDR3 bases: TGTGCCAGCAGTGAAGCCCAGGGGGCTGGAAACACCATATATTTT. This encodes CASSEAQGAGNTIYF.

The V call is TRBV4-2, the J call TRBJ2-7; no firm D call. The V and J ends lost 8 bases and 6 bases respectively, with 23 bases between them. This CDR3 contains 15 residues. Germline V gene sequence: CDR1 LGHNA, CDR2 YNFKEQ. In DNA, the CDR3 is TGTGCCAGCCCCCTAGGGCCCGTCGAGAACGCCGAGCAGTACTTC. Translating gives CASPLGPVENAEQYF.

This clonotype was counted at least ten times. The CDR3 bases are TGTGCCAGCAGCTCCGCTAGCTCCTACGAGCAGTACTTC. This codes for CASSSASSYEQYF. The chain joins TRBV7-2 to TRBJ2-7; no reliable D call. Trimming stripped 4 bases from V and 0 bases from J, with 7 bases between. The CDR3 has 13 residues. CDR1 and CDR2 (germline): SGHTA, FQGNSA. Filled out from reference TRBV7-2 and TRBJ2-7, the complete variable domain reads GAGVSQSPSNKVTEKGKDVELRCDPISGHTALYWYRQSLGQGLEFLIYFQGNSAPDKSGLPSDRFSAERTGGSVSTLTIQRTQQEDSAVYLCASSSASSYEQYFGPGTRLTVT.

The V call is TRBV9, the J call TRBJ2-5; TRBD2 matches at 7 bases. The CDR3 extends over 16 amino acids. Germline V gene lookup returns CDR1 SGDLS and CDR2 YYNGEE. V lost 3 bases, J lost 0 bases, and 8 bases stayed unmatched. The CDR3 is CASSARTSTYQETQYF. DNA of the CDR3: TGTGCCAGCAGCGCTAGGACTAGTACCTACCAAGAGACCCAGTACTTC.

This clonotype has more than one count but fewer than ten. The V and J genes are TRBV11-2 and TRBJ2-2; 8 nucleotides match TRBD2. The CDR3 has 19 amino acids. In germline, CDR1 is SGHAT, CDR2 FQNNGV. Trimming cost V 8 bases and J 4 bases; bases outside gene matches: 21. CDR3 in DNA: TGTGCCAGCCTATCCCGCAGCGGGGGAGAACTAGCGAGCACCGGGGAGCTGTTTTTT. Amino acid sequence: CASLSRSGGELASTGELFF.

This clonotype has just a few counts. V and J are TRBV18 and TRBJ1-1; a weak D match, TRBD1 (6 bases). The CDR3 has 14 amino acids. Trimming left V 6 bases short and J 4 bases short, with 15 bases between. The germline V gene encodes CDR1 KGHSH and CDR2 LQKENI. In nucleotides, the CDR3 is TGTGCCAGCTCTTCCGAGGGGGGCATCACTGAAGCTTTCTTT. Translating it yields CASSSEGGITEAFF.

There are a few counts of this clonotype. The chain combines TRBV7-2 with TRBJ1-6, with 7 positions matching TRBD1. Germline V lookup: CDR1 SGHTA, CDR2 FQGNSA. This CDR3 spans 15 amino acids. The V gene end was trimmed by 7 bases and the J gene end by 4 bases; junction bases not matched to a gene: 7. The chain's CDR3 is CASNQGDSYNSPLHF. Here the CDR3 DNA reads TGTGCCAGCAATCAAGGGGACAGTTATAATTCACCCCTCCACTTT.

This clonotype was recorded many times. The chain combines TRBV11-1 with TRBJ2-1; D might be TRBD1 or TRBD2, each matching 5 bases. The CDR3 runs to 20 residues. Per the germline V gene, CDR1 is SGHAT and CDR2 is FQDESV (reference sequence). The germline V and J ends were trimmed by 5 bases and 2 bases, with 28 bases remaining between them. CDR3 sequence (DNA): TGTGCCAGCAGCCCCAGTTTAAGGATTTGGCCAAGGGACCCCTACAATGAGCAGTTCTTC. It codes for CASSPSLRIWPRDPYNEQFF.

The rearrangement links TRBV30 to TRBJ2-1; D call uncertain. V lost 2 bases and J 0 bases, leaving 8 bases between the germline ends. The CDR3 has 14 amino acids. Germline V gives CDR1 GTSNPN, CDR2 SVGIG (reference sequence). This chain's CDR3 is CAWSPLISYNEQFF. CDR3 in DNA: TGTGCCTGGAGTCCACTGATCTCCTACAATGAGCAGTTCTTC. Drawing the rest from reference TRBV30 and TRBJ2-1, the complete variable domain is SQTIHQWPATLVQPVGSPLSLECTVEGTSNPNLYWYRQAAGRGLQLLFYSVGIGQISSEVPQNLSASRPQDRQFILSSKKLLLSDSGFYLCAWSPLISYNEQFFGPGTRLTVL.

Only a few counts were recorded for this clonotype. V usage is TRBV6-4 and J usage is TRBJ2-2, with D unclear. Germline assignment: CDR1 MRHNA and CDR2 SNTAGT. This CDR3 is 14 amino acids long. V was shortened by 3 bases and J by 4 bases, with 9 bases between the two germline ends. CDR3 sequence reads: CASSEEYFTGELFF. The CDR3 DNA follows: TGTGCCAGCAGTGAGGAGTATTTCACCGGGGAGCTGTTTTTT.

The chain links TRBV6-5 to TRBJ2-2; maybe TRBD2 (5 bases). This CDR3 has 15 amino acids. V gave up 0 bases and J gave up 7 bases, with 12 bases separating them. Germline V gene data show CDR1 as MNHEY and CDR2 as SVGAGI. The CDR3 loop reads CASSYSNSGIGELFF. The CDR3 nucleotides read TGTGCCAGCAGTTACTCAAATTCGGGGATCGGGGAGCTGTTTTTT.

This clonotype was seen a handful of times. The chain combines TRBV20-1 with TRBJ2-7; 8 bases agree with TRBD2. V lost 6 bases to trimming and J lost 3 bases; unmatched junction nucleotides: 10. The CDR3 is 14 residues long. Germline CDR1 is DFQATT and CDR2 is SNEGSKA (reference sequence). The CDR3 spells CSATPAGVGYEQYF. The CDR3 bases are TGCAGTGCAACACCAGCGGGAGTAGGCTACGAGCAGTACTTC.

The CDR3: CATSDLAREASTDTQYF. CDR3 DNA: TGTGCCACCAGTGATTTAGCCAGGGAAGCTAGCACAGATACGCAGTATTTT. The chain couples TRBV24-1 to TRBJ2-3, with a possible D match to TRBD1 (5 bases). The CDR3 totals 17 residues. Trimming left V 1 base short and J 0 bases short, with 13 bases between. From germline, CDR1 is KGHDR and CDR2 SFDVKD.